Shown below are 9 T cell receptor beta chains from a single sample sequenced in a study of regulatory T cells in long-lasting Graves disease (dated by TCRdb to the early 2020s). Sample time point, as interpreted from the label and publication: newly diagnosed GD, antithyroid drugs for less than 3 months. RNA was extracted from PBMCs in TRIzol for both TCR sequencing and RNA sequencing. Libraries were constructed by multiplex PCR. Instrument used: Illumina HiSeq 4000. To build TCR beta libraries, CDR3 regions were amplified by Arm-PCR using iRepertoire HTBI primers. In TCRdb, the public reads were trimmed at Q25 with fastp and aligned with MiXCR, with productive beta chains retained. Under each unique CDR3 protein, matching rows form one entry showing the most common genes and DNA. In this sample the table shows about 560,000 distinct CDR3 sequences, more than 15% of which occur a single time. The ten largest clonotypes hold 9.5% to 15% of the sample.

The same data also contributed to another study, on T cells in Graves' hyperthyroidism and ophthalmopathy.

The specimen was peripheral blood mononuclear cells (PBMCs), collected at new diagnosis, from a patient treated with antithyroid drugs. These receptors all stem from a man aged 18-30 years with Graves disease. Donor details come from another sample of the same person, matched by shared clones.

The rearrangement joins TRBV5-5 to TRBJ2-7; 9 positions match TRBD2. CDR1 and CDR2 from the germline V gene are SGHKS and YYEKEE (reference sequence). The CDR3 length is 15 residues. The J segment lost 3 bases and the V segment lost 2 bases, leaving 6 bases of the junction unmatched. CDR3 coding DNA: TGTGCCAGCAGCTTCGGACTAGCGAGGAGCTACGAGCAGTACTTC. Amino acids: CASSFGLARSYEQYF.

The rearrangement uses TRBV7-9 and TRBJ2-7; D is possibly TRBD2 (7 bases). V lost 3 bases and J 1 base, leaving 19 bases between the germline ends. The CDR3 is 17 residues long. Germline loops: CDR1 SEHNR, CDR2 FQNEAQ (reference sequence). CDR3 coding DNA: TGTGCCAGCAGCTTTCTTCCGGGGAGGGGGGAATCCTACGAGCAGTACTTC. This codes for CASSFLPGRGESYEQYF.

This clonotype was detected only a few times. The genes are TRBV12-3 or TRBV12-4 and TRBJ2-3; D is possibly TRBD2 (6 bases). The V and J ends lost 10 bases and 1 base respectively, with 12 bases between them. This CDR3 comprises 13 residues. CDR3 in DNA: TGTGCCACTCTGGGGGGTGGCACAGATACGCAGTATTTT. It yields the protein CATLGGGTDTQYF.

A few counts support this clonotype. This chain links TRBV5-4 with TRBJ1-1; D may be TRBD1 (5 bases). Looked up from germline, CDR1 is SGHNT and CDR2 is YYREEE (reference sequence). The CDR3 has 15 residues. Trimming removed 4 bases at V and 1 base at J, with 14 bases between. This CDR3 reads CASSLGTLENTEAFF. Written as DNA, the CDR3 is TGTGCCAGCAGCCTAGGGACGTTGGAGAACACTGAAGCTTTCTTT.

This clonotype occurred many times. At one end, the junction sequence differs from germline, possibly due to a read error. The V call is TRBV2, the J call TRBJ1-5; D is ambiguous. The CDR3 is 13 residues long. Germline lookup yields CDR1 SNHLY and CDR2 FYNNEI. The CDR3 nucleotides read TGCGCCAGCAGTGACGACAGCAATCAGCCCCAGCATTTT. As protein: CASSDDSNQPQHF.

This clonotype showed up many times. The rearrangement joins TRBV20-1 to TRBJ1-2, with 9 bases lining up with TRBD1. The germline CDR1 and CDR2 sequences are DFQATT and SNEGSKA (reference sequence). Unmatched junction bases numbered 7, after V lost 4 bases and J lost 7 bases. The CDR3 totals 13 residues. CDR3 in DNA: TGCAGTGCTACAAGTACAGGGGGCTCTGGCTACACCTTC. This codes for CSATSTGGSGYTF.

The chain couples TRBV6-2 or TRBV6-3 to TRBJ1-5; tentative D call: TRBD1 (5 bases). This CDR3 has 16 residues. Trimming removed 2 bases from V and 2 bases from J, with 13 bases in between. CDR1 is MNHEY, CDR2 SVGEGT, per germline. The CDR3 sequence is CASSYRTNQGNQPQHF. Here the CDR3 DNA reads TGTGCCAGCAGTTACAGGACAAATCAAGGCAATCAGCCCCAGCATTTT.

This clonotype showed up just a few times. The CDR3: CASSLVPGGPSADTQYF. Written as DNA, the CDR3 is TGTGCCAGCAGCTTGGTGCCGGGAGGGCCCTCCGCAGATACGCAGTATTTT. The chain couples TRBV5-4 to TRBJ2-3; 8 bases fit TRBD2. The CDR3 extends over 17 amino acids. Germline V gene data show CDR1 as SGHNT and CDR2 as YYREEE (reference sequence). The junction had 10 bases not matched to a gene; V was cut back by 0 bases and J by 4 bases. Full variable domain (remainder filled in from reference TRBV5-4 and TRBJ2-3): ETGVTQSPTHLIKTRGQQVTLRCSSQSGHNTVSWYQQALGQGPQFIFQYYREEENGRGNFPPRFSGLQFPNYSSELNVNALELDDSALYLCASSLVPGGPSADTQYFGPGTRLTVL.

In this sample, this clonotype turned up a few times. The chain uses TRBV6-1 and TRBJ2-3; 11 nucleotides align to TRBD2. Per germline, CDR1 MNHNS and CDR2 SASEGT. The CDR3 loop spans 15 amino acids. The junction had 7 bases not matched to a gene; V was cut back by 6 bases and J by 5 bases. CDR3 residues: CASRDSGRAEDTQYF. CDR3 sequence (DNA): TGTGCCAGCAGAGATAGCGGGAGGGCCGAAGATACGCAGTATTTT.